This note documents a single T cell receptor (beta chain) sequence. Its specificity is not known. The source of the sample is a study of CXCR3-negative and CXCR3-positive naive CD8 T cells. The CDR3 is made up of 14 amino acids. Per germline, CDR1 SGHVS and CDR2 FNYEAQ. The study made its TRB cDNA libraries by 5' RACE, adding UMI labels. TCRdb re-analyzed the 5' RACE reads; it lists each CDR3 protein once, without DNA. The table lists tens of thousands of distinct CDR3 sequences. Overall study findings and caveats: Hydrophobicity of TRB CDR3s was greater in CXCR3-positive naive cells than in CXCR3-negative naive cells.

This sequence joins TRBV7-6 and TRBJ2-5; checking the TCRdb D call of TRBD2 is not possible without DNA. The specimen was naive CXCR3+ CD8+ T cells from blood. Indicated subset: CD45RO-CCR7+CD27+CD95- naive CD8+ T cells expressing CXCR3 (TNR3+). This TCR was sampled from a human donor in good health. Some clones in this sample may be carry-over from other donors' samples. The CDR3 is CASSLERAQETQYF.